Listed below are T cell receptor beta chains from one sample, sequenced in a study of cytomegalovirus exposure and HLA in healthy donors. The repertoire was sequenced with immunoSEQ multiplex PCR; TCRdb's copy has only in-frame clones and lacks some. This sample yields some 90,000 clones, of which about 81% are seen a single time; approximately 1.5% belongs to the top ten. Sequences were obtained from PBMCs. The source is a man in his forties or fifties in good health and CMV-seronegative. Both conserved end residues are part of each CDR3. D genes are given only for firm matches. Clone size is stated in some rows and not others, as once, few, many or a class when expanded.

V	D	size	J	DNA	CDR3
TRBV6-5	-	-	TRBJ1-6	TGTGCCAGCAGTTACGGGAGCTCCTATAATTCACCCCTCCACTTT	CASSYGSSYNSPLHF
TRBV27	TRBD1	-	TRBJ1-1	TGTGCCAGCAGTTTATATCGGACAGGCCTAACAGAAGCTTTCTTT	CASSLYRTGLTEAFF
TRBV10-3	TRBD2	-	TRBJ2-5	TGTGCCATCAGTGCGGGACTAGTGGGTGAGACCCAGTACTTC	CAISAGLVGETQYF
TRBV15	-	few	TRBJ1-5	TGTGCCACCAGCAGAGATAGGAACACAGGGCAGCCCCAGCATTTT	CATSRDRNTGQPQHF
TRBV7-9	TRBD2	-	TRBJ2-5	TGTGCCAGCAGCAAACCTAGCGGGGGGGATATTGTCGAGACCCAGTACTTC	CASSKPSGGDIVETQYF
TRBV5-4	-	-	TRBJ1-2	TGTGCCAGCAGCTTGGACTCGGGGGGTAACTATGGCTACACCTTC	CASSLDSGGNYGYTF
TRBV11-2	TRBD1	-	TRBJ2-7	TGTGCCAGCAGCTTAGATTTGTCAGGGGGCTACGAGCAGTACTTC	CASSLDLSGGYEQYF
TRBV19	-	-	TRBJ2-7	TGTGCCAGTAGTATTCGCGACAGAAACTACGAGCAGTACTTC	CASSIRDRNYEQYF
TRBV20-1	TRBD1	-	TRBJ1-2	TGCAGTGCTCTGACAGGGGAGGGCTACACCTTC	CSALTGEGYTF
TRBV13	-	-	TRBJ2-1	TGTGCCAGCAGCTTGCTCCCGCAGAACTCCTACAATGAGCAGTTCTTC	CASSLLPQNSYNEQFF
TRBV7-2	-	-	TRBJ2-2	TGTGCCAGCAGCTTAACAGCGCAGGGTTCCGGGGAGCTGTTTTTT	CASSLTAQGSGELFF
TRBV11-1	-	-	TRBJ2-7	TGTGCCAGCAGCCCCCGAGGCGGGGCCTACGAGCAGTACTTC	CASSPRGGAYEQYF
TRBV4-1	-	-	TRBJ2-7	TGCGCCAGCAGCCAACCCAGGGAAGGCGAGCAGTACTTC	CASSQPREGEQYF
TRBV6-5	TRBD2	-	TRBJ2-1	TGTGCCAGCACACAAGCGGGGGGTTACAATGAGCAGTTCTTC	CASTQAGGYNEQFF
TRBV18	TRBD2	-	TRBJ2-1	TGTGCCGCCACCTTCCCCCTAAACGCGCCCAGCGGGGGGAACAATGAGCAGTTCTTC	CAATFPLNAPSGGNNEQFF
TRBV6-5	TRBD1	-	TRBJ1-2	TGTGCCAGCAGTTACTCGGCAGGGGGGAGTGGCTACACCTTC	CASSYSAGGSGYTF
TRBV5-4	TRBD2	-	TRBJ2-5	TGTGCCAGCAGCCTACCAGGGAGGGTTCAAGAGACCCAGTACTTC	CASSLPGRVQETQYF
TRBV25-1	-	-	TRBJ1-6	TGTGCCAGCAGTGTCACAGGAATCTATAATTCACCCCTCCACTTT	CASSVTGIYNSPLHF
TRBV5-4	TRBD2	once	TRBJ2-2	TGTGCCAGCAGCCCGCAGGGAGGGTACACCGGGGAGCTGTTTTTT	CASSPQGGYTGELFF
TRBV11-2	TRBD1	-	TRBJ1-2	TGTGCCAGCAGCTTAGTAGGGACAGGCTTGCGAGGCTACACCTTC	CASSLVGTGLRGYTF
TRBV2	TRBD1	few	TRBJ2-7	TGTGCCAGCAAGCAGGGACAGGCCACCTACGAGCAGTACTTC	CASKQGQATYEQYF
TRBV30	-	-	TRBJ1-2	TGTGCCTGGCGGGAGAACTATGGCTACACCTTC	CAWRENYGYTF
TRBV5-6	-	-	TRBJ2-1	TGTGCCAGCAGCTTGCCAAAGACAAGGCGCGATGAGCAGTTCTTC	CASSLPKTRRDEQFF
TRBV11-2	TRBD2	-	TRBJ2-3	TGTGCCAGCAGCCAGGGACTAGCGGGGGGGACAACAGATACGCAGTATTTT	CASSQGLAGGTTDTQYF
TRBV4-2	-	-	TRBJ2-7	TGTGCCAGCAGCCAAGACCGACAGTCCTACGAGCAGTACTTC	CASSQDRQSYEQYF
TRBV5-1	-	once	TRBJ1-2	TGCGCCAGCAGCTTGGACTACGGGGGTGAAGTTGGTGGCTACACCTTC	CASSLDYGGEVGGYTF
TRBV2	TRBD2	-	TRBJ2-2	TGTGCCAGCAGCCCGGCGGGGGGCACCGGGGAGCTGTTTTTT	CASSPAGGTGELFF
TRBV19	TRBD1	few	TRBJ2-7	TGTGCCAGCCGGGACAGGGGAAGCTCCTACGAGCAGTACTTC	CASRDRGSSYEQYF
TRBV13	-	few	TRBJ2-6	TGTGCCATCAACTCTGGGGCCAACGTCCTGACTTTC	CAINSGANVLTF
TRBV9	-	-	TRBJ1-1	TGTGCCAGCAGCGTAGCTACGTTGGGCAGGCGAGCTTTCTTT	CASSVATLGRRAFF
TRBV7-3	-	-	TRBJ2-7	TGTGCCAGCAGCCGAGCCCCCTCCTACGAGCAGTACTTC	CASSRAPSYEQYF
TRBV6-5	TRBD1	-	TRBJ1-2	TGTGCCAGCGGCCGGGACAGCTACTACACCTTC	CASGRDSYYTF
TRBV9	-	once	TRBJ2-5	TGTGCCAGCAGCGTAGCTGTGACTAAAGAGACCCAGTACTTC	CASSVAVTKETQYF
TRBV7-9	-	-	TRBJ2-3	TGTGCCTGGGCAGCCTCAACAGATACGCAGTATTTT	CAWAASTDTQYF
TRBV11-3	TRBD1	-	TRBJ2-2	TGTGCCAGCAGCTCGGGACAGGGAAACACCGGGGAGCTGTTTTTT	CASSSGQGNTGELFF
TRBV6-1	-	once	TRBJ2-2	TGTGCCAGCAGTGAAGCAGGGGCGCTCACCGGGGAGCTGTTTTTT	CASSEAGALTGELFF
TRBV28	TRBD2	-	TRBJ2-2	TGTGCCAGCAGTTTGAAGCGGGGGGCTCCTAACACCGGGGAGCTGTTTTTT	CASSLKRGAPNTGELFF
TRBV6-6	-	-	TRBJ2-1	TGTGCCAGCAGTTACTCGAAGTCGGGGAACAATGAGCAGTTCTTC	CASSYSKSGNNEQFF
TRBV18	-	-	TRBJ2-1	TGTGCCAGCTCACCCCCTTCGGGGGGCCTACGGGAGCAGTTCTTC	CASSPPSGGLREQFF
TRBV11-2	-	once	TRBJ1-2	TGTGCCAGCAGCTTAGCAGCGACCTATGGCTACACCTTC	CASSLAATYGYTF
TRBV15	TRBD2	-	TRBJ2-6	TGTGCCACCAGCAAGCGGGGGGGGAATGGGGCCAACGTCCTGACTTTC	CATSKRGGNGANVLTF
TRBV12-5	-	-	TRBJ2-2	TGTGCTAGTGGTTTTTCAGTTACCGGGGAGCTGTTTTTT	CASGFSVTGELFF
TRBV30	-	-	TRBJ2-5	TGTGCCTGGAGTCTACGGGGTAGTACCCAAGAGACCCAGTACTTC	CAWSLRGSTQETQYF
TRBV4-3	TRBD1	-	TRBJ2-4	TGCGCCAGCAGCCAAGGGTTGTCTGGACAGGGACGGACCAAAAACATTCAGTACTTC	CASSQGLSGQGRTKNIQYF
TRBV2	TRBD2	few	TRBJ2-2	TGTGCCAGCAGTGAATCGCGGGGGACCGGGGAGCTGTTTTTT	CASSESRGTGELFF
TRBV9	TRBD1	-	TRBJ2-7	TGTGCCAGCAGCGTAGGTGACAGGGGATACGAGCAGTACTTC	CASSVGDRGYEQYF
TRBV5-1	TRBD1	-	TRBJ1-2	TGCGCCAGCAGCGGGGGGGACAGGGGGTCCGGTGGCTACACCTTC	CASSGGDRGSGGYTF
TRBV5-4	TRBD2	-	TRBJ2-5	TGTGCCAGCAGCCCCCAGAGCGGGGGGAAAGAGACCCAGTACTTC	CASSPQSGGKETQYF
TRBV6-5	TRBD2	few	TRBJ2-1	TGTGCCAGCGGTTTAGCGGGGGCCAGGGATGAGCAGTTCTTC	CASGLAGARDEQFF
TRBV5-1	TRBD1	-	TRBJ1-1	TGCGCCAGCAGCTTGTGGGGACAGGGAAACACTGAAGCTTTCTTT	CASSLWGQGNTEAFF
TRBV4-3	-	-	TRBJ2-6	TGCGCCAGCAGCCAAGATCAGGGGTCCAACGTCCTGACTTTC	CASSQDQGSNVLTF
TRBV29-1	-	-	TRBJ2-3	TGCAGCGTCGGGAATTTGGGGAGCGGTGCAGATACGCAGTATTTT	CSVGNLGSGADTQYF
TRBV27	-	-	TRBJ1-2	TGTGCCAGCAGTTTATCGTACAAATTCTATGGCTACACCTTC	CASSLSYKFYGYTF